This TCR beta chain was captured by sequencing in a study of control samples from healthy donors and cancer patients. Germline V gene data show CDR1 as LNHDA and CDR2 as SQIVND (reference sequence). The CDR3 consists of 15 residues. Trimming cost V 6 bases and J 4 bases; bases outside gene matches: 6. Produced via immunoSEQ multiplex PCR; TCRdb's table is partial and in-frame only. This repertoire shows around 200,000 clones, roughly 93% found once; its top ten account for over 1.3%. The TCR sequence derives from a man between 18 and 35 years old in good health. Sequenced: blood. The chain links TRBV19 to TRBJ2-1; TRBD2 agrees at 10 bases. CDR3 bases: TGTGCCAGTAGGGTAGCGGGGGGCACATACAATGAGCAGTTCTTC. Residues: CASRVAGGTYNEQFF. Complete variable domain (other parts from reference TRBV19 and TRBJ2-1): DGGITQSPKYLFRKEGQNVTLSCEQNLNHDAMYWYRQDPGQGLRLIYYSQIVNDFQKGDIAEGYSVSREKKESFPLTVTSAQKNPTAFYLCASRVAGGTYNEQFFGPGTRLTVL.